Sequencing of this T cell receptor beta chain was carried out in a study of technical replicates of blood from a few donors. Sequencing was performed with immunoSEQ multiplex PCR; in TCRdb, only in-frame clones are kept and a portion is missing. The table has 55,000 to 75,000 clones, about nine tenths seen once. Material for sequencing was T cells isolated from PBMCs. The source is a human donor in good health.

CDR3 coding DNA: TGTGCCAGCAGCTTAGGACTCTCGAACAATGAGCAGTTCTTC. It translates to CASSLGLSNNEQFF. V is TRBV11-3 and J is TRBJ2-1; D not resolved. CDR3 length equals 14 residues. V lost 1 base to trimming and J lost 5 bases, with 9 bases between them. The germline CDR1 and CDR2 sequences are SGHNT and YENEEA.